This passage covers 6 T cell receptor beta chains from one sample sequenced in a study of T cell changes during pregnancy in multiple sclerosis. Sequenced by immunoSEQ multiplex PCR; TCRdb stores in-frame clones only, minus some. The sample has about 110,000 clones, 91% seen once; the top ten hold less than 2%. The sample consisted of peripheral blood, taken before pregnancy. Every receptor here comes from a female donor with multiple sclerosis, enrolled in a pregnancy study.

The chain is built from TRBV7-2 and TRBJ2-6; 7 positions agree with TRBD2. The CDR3 runs 18 residues. V dropped 5 bases and J dropped 0; count of bases not matched to a gene: 10. Germline V gene sequence: CDR1 SGHTA, CDR2 FQGNSA. The CDR3 bases are TGTGCCAGCAGCCCTCCATGGGGGGGGAACTCTGGGGCCAACGTCCTGACTTTC. Translated, it gives CASSPPWGGNSGANVLTF.

The chain joins TRBV9 to TRBJ1-2; 10 positions agree with TRBD1. CDR1 and CDR2 (germline): SGDLS, YYNGEE. The CDR3 consists of 15 residues. J was trimmed by 4 bases and V by 3 bases; bases with no gene match: 6. CDR3 sequence: CASSGRTGGIYGYTF. Written as DNA, the CDR3 is TGTGCCAGCAGCGGAAGGACAGGGGGGATCTATGGCTACACCTTC.

The chain recombines TRBV7-2 with TRBJ2-7; D is unresolved. The CDR3 runs to 13 residues. Germline V lookup: CDR1 SGHTA, CDR2 FQGNSA. The V gene lost 5 bases and the J gene lost 4 bases, with 12 bases spanning the gap. CDR3 sequence reads: CASSPTFLYEQYF. CDR3 nucleotide sequence: TGTGCCAGCAGCCCGACTTTCCTTTACGAGCAGTACTTC.

The CDR3 sequence: CASSLEVGSANYGYTF. CDR3 nucleotides: TGCGCCAGCAGCTTGGAAGTTGGGAGTGCAAACTATGGCTACACCTTC. V and J are TRBV5-1 and TRBJ1-2; D remains ambiguous. This CDR3 has 16 amino acids. Per germline, CDR1 SGHRS and CDR2 YFSETQ. Trimming took 0 bases from V and 2 from J, leaving 14 bases between them.

The V and J genes are TRBV5-1 and TRBJ1-1, with TRBD1 identical over 7 bases. V dropped 0 bases and J dropped 7; count of bases not matched to a gene: 9. Germline values: CDR1 SGHRS, CDR2 YFSETQ. This CDR3 comprises 15 residues. In nucleotides, the CDR3 is TGCGCCAGCAGCTTGGAAGTAGGGGGCGTTTATGAAGCTTTCTTT. It yields the protein CASSLEVGGVYEAFF.

The J gene is TRBJ1-4, the V gene TRBV2; D gene unclear. Germline V gene sequence: CDR1 SNHLY, CDR2 FYNNEI. The CDR3 sequence is 13 residues long. Trimming took off 6 bases at V and 4 bases at J, with 9 bases between the two ends. CDR3: CASRVQNNEKLFF. The CDR3 bases are TGTGCCAGCAGGGTCCAGAATAATGAAAAACTGTTTTTT. Based on the CDR3 plus reference TRBV2 and TRBJ1-4, the full variable domain is EPEVTQTPSHQVTQMGQEVILRCVPISNHLYFYWYRQILGQKVEFLVSFYNNEISEKSEIFDDQFSVERPDGSNFTLKIRSTKLEDSAMYFCASRVQNNEKLFFGSGTQLSVL.